A single sample gave rise to the 2 T cell receptor beta chains below, sequenced in a study of OX40 agonist ivuxolimab in advanced cancers. Libraries were prepared by immunoSEQ multiplex PCR; TCRdb keeps only in-frame clonotypes and omits some of them. In the table there are about 16,000 clones, 80% to 95% of which are singletons. The specimen was CD4+ or CD8+ T cells sorted from blood, collected in a trial of the OX40 agonist ivuxolimab. Receptors were obtained from an adult with an advanced solid tumor such as melanoma, head and neck, liver or kidney cancer.

The chain employs TRBV12-5 and TRBJ1-2, with TRBD1 matching 8 bases. V lost 7 bases to trimming and J lost 6 bases; unmatched junction nucleotides: 16. The germline gives CDR1 LGHNT, CDR2 FRNRAP. The CDR3 totals 16 residues. The DNA of the CDR3 is TGTGCTAGTGTGCCAGGGGGCATTTTCCTATCACATGGCTACACCTTC. It specifies CASVPGGIFLSHGYTF.

The rearrangement uses TRBV7-9 and TRBJ2-5, with D possibly TRBD2 on 6 matching bases. The V gene lost 1 base and the J gene lost 5 bases, with 14 bases spanning the gap. Germline V lookup: CDR1 SEHNR, CDR2 FQNEAQ (reference sequence). This CDR3 has 15 residues. In DNA, the CDR3 is TGTGCCAGCAGCTTAGGGGTCACCGGGGGTGAGACCCAGTACTTC. It yields the protein CASSLGVTGGETQYF.